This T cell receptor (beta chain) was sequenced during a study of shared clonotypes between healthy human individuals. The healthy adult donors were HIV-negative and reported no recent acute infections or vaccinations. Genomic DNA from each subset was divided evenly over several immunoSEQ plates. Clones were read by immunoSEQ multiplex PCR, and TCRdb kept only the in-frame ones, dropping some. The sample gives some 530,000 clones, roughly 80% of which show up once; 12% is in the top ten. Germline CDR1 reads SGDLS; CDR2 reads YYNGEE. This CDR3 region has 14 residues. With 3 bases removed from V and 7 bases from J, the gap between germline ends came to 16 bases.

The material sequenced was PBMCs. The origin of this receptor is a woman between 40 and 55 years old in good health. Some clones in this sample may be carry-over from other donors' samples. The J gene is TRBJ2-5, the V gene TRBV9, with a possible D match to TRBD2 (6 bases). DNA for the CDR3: TGTGCCAGCAGCGCTCCCGGGAGCCAGAGGACCCAGTACTTC. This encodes CASSAPGSQRTQYF.